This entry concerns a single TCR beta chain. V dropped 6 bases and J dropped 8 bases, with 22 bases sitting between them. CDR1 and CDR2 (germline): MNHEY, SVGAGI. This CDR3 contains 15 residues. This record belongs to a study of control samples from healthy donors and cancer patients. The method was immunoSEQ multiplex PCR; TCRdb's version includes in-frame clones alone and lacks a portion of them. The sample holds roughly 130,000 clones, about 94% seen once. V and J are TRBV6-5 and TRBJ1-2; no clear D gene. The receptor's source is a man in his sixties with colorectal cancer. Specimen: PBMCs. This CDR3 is CASRSRLSSSGGYTF. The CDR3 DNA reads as TGTGCCAGCAGATCCCGCTTGTCATCTTCCGGGGGCTACACCTTC.